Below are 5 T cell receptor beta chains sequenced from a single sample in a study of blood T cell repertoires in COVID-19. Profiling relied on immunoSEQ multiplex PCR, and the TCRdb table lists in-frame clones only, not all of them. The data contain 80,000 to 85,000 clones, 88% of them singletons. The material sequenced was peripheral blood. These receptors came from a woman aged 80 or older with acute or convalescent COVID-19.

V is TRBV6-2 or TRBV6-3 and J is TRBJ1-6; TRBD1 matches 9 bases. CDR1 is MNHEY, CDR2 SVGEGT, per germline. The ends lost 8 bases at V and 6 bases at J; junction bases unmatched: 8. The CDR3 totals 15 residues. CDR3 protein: CASCWTGVPNSPLHF. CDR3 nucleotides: TGTGCCAGCTGTTGGACAGGGGTTCCTAATTCACCCCTCCACTTT.

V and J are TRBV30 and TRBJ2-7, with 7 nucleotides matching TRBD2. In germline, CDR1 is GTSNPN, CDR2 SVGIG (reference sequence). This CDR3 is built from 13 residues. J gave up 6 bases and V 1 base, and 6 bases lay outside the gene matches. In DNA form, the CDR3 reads TGTGCCTGGAGTGACCGACTAGCAGCCGAGCAGTACTTC. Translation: CAWSDRLAAEQYF.

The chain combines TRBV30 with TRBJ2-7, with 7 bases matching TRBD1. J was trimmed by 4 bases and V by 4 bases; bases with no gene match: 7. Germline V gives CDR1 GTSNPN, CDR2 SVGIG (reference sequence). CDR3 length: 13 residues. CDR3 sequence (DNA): TGTGCCTGGATAGCCGTGGGACAGTACGAGCAGTACTTC. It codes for CAWIAVGQYEQYF.

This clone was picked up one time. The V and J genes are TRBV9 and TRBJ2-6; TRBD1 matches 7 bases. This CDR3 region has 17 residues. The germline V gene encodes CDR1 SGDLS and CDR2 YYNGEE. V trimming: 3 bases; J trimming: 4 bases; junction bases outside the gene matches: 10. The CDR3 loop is CASSEGTAFYGANVLTF. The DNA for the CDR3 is TGTGCCAGCAGCGAAGGGACAGCCTTTTACGGGGCCAACGTCCTGACTTTC. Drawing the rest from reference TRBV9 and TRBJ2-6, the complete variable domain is DSGVTQTPKHLITATGQRVTLRCSPRSGDLSVYWYQQSLDQGLQFLIQYYNGEERAKGNILERFSAQQFPDLHSELNLSSLELGDSALYFCASSEGTAFYGANVLTFGAGSRLTVL.

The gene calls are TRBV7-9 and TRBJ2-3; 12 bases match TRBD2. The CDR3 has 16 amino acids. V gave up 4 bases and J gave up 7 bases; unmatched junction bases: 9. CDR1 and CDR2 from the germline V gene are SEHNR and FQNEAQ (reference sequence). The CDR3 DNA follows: TGTGCCAGCAGCTCCTCTAGCGGGAGGGCCGGGAATACGCAGTATTTT. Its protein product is CASSSSSGRAGNTQYF.